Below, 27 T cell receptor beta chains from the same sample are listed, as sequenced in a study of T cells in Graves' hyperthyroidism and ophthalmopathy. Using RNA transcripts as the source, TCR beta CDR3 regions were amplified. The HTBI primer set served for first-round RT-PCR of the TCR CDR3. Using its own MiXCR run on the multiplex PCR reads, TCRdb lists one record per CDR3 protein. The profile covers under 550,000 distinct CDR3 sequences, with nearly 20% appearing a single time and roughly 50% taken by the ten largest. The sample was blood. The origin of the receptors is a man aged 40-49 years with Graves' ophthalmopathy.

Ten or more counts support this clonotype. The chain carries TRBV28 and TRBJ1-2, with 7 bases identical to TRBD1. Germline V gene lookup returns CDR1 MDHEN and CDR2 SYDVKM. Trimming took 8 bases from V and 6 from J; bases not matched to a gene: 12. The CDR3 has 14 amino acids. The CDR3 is CASSSTGPFDGYTF. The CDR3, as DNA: TGTGCCAGCTCCTCGACAGGGCCCTTTGATGGCTACACCTTC.

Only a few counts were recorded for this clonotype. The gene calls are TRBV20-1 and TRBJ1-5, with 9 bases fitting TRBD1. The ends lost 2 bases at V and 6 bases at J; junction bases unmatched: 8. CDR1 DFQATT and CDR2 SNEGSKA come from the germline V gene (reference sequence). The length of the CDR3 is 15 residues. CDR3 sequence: CSARPTGGLAQPQHF. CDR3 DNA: TGCAGTGCTAGACCGACAGGGGGATTGGCTCAGCCCCAGCATTTT.

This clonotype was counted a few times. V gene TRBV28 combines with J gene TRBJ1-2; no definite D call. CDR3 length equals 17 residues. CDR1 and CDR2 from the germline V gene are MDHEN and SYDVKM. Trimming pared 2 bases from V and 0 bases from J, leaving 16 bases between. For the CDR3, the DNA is TGTGCCAGCAGTTTAAACGGCAACCTGAACCCTAACTATGGCTACACCTTC. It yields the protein CASSLNGNLNPNYGYTF.

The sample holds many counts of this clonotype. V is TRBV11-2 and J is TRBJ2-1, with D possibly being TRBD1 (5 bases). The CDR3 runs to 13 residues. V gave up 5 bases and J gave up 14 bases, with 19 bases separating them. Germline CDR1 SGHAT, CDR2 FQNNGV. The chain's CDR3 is CASSGVVDKPEFF. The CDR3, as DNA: TGTGCCAGCAGCGGTGTTGTGGACAAGCCGGAGTTCTTC.

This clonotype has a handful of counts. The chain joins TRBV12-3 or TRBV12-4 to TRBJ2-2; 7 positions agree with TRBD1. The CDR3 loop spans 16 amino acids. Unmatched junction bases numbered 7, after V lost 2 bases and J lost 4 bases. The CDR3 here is CASSLYRGRGTGELFF. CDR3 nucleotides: TGTGCCAGCAGTTTATACAGGGGAAGGGGCACCGGGGAGCTGTTTTTT.

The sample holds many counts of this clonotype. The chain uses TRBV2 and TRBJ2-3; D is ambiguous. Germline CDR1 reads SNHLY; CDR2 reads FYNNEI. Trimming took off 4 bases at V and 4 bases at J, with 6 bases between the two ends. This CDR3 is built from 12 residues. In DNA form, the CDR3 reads TGTGCCAGCAGTGTCCCTCCAGATACGCAGTATTTT. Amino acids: CASSVPPDTQYF.

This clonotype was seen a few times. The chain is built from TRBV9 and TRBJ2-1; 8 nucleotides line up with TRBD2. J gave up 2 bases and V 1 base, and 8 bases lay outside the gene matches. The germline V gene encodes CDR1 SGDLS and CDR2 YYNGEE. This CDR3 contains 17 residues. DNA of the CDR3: TGTGCCAGCAGCGTATTGGGTCGGGGGGGGCCCTACAATGAGCAGTTCTTC. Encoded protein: CASSVLGRGGPYNEQFF.

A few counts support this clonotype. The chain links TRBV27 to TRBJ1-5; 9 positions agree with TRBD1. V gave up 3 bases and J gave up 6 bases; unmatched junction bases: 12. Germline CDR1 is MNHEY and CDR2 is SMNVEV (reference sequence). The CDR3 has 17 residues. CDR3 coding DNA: TGTGCCAGCAGTTTTTCCCCGGACAGGGGTGTTGGTCAGCCCCAGCATTTT. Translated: CASSFSPDRGVGQPQHF.

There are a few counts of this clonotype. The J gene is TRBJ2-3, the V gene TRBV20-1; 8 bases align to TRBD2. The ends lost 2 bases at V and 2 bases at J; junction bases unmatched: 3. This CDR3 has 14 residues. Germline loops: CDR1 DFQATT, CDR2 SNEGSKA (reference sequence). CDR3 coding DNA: TGCAGTGCTAGACTACTAGCGGCCACAGATACGCAGTATTTT. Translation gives CSARLLAATDTQYF.

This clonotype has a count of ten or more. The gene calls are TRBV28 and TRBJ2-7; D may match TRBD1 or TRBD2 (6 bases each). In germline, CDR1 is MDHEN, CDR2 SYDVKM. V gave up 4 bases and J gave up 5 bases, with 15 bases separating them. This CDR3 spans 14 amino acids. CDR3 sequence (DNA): TGTGCCAGCAGTTCGGGCGGGACACTAAACGAGCAGTACTTC. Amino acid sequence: CASSSGGTLNEQYF.

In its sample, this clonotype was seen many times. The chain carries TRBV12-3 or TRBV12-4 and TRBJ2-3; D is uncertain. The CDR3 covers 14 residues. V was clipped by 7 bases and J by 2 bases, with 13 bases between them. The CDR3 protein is CASNSEGPTDTQYF. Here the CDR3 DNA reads TGTGCCAGCAACTCAGAAGGTCCCACAGATACGCAGTATTTT.

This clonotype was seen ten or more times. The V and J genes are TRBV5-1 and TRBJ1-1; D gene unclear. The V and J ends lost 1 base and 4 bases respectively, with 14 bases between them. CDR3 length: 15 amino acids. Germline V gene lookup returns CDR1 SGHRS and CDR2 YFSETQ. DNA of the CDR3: TGCGCCAGCAGCTTGAACACCCATGTGGGCACTGAAGCTTTCTTT. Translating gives CASSLNTHVGTEAFF.

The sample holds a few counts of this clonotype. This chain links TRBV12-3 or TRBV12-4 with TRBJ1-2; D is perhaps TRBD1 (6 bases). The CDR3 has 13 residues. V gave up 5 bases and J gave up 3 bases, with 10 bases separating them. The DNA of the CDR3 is TGTGCCAGCAGTAGAAGGACAGACTATGGCTACACCTTC. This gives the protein CASSRRTDYGYTF.

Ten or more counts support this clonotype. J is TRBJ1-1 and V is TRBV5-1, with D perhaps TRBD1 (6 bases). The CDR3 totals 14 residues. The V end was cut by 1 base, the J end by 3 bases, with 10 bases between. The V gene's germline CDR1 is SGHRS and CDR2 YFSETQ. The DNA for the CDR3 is TGCGCCAGCAGCTTGCCCAGGGGACACACTGAAGCTTTCTTT. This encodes CASSLPRGHTEAFF.

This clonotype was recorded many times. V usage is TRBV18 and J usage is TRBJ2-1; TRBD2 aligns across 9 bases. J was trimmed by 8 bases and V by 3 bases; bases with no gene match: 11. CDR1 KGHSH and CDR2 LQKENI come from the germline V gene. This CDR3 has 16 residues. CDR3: CASSPLAGALGDEQFF. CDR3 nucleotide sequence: TGTGCCAGCTCACCTTTAGCGGGGGCCCTCGGGGATGAGCAGTTCTTC.

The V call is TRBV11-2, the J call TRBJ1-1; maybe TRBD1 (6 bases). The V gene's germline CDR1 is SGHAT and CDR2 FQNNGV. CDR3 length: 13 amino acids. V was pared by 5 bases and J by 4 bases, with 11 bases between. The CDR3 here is CASSAQGPTEAFF. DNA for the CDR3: TGTGCCAGCAGCGCCCAGGGGCCCACTGAAGCTTTCTTT.

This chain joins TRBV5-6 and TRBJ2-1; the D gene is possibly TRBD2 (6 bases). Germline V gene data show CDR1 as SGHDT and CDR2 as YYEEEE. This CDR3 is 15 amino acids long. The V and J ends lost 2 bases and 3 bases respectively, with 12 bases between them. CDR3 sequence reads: CASSFRGVGYNEQFF. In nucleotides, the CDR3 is TGTGCCAGCAGCTTTCGCGGGGTCGGCTACAATGAGCAGTTCTTC.

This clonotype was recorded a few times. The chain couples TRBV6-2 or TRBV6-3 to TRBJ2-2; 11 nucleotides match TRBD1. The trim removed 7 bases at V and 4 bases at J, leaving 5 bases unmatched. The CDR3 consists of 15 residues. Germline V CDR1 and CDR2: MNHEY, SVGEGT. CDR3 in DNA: TGTGCCAGCACCCTCGGACAGGGGGCCACCGGGGAGCTGTTTTTT. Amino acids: CASTLGQGATGELFF.

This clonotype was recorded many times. Written as DNA, the CDR3 is TGTGCCACCCTAAGTTCAGGGTACATTCAGTACTTC. This codes for CATLSSGYIQYF. The chain is built from TRBV28 and TRBJ2-4, with a tentative D call TRBD1 (5 bases). CDR1 and CDR2 (germline): MDHEN, SYDVKM. This CDR3 region has 12 residues. Trimming stripped 10 bases from V and 8 bases from J, with 15 bases between.

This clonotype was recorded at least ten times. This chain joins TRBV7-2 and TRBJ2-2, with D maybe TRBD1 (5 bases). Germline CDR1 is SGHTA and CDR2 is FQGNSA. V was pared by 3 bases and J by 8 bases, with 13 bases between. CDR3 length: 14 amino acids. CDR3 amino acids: CASSLAHGAGELFF. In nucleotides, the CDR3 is TGTGCCAGCAGCTTGGCACATGGGGCGGGGGAGCTGTTTTTT.

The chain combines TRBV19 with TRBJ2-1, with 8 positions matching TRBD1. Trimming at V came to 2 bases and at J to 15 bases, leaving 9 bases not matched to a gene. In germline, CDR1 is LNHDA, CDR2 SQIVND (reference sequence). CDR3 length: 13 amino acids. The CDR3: CASSIWGQAIMFF. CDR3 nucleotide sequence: TGTGCCAGTAGTATATGGGGACAGGCAATAATGTTCTTC.

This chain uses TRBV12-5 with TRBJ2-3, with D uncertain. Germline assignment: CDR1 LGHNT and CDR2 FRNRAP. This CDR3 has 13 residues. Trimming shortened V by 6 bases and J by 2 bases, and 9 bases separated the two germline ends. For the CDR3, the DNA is TGTGCTAGTGGGTCTATGTTCACAGATACGCAGTATTTT. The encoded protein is CASGSMFTDTQYF.

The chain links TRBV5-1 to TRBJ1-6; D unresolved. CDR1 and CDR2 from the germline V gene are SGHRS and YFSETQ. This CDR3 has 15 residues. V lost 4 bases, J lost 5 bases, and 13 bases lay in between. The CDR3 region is CASSPSGRNNSPLHF. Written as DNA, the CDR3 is TGCGCCAGCAGCCCCTCCGGACGGAATAATTCACCCCTCCACTTT.

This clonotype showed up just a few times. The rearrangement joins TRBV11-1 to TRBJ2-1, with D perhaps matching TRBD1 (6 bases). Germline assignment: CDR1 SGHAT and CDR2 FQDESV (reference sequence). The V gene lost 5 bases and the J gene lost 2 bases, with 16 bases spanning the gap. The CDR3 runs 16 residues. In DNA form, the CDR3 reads TGTGCCAGCAGCACAGATGGGGGCCTAACCTACAATGAGCAGTTCTTC. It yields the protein CASSTDGGLTYNEQFF.

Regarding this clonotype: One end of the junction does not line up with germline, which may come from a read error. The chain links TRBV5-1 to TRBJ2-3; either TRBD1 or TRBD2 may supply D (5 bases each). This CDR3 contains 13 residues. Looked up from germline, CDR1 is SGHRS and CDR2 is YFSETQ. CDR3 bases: TGCGCCGGCAGCTTGGGGGAGTTCGGGACGCAGTATTTT. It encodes CAGSLGEFGTQYF.

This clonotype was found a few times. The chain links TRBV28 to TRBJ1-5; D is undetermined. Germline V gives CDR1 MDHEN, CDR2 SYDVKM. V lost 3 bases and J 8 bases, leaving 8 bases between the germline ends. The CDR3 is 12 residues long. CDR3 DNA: TGTGCCAGCAGTTTCCCATTCGAGCCCCAGCATTTT. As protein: CASSFPFEPQHF.

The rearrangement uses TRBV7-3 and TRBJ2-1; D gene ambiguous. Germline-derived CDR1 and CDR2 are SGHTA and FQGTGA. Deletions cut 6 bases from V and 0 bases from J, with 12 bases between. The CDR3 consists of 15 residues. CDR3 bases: TGTGCCAGCAGTCAATGGCTGAGCTCCTACAATGAGCAGTTCTTC. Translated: CASSQWLSSYNEQFF. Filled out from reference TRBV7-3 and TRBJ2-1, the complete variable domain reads GAGVSQTPSNKVTEKGKYVELRCDPISGHTALYWYRQSLGQGPEFLIYFQGTGAADDSGLPNDRFFAVRPEGSVSTLKIQRTERGDSAVYLCASSQWLSSYNEQFFGPGTRLTVL.